These 19 T cell receptor beta chains were all obtained from the same sample, sequenced in a study of molecular identifiers for immune sequencing clone quantification. TCRdb recomputed calls from the PCR reads with MiXCR, one row per CDR3 protein. Of fewer than 350,000 distinct CDR3 sequences listed, about 20% are singletons. The sample was naive CD8+ T cells from blood, with Jurkat cell RNA spiked in. Subset of the sample: FACS-sorted CD8+CD4-CCR7+CD45RA+ naive T cells. The receptor source for this set is a human donor in good health. Some libraries in this study had Jurkat cell RNA spiked in.

In this sample, this clonotype turned up many times. J is TRBJ2-6 and V is TRBV5-4; D not certain. The CDR3 extends over 16 amino acids. CDR1 and CDR2 (germline): SGHNT, YYREEE (reference sequence). V lost 3 bases and J lost 0, with 10 bases in between. In DNA form, the CDR3 reads TGTGCCAGCAGCTCGGTGGGGTTCTCTGGGGCCAACGTCCTGACTTTC. Its translation: CASSSVGFSGANVLTF.

Remarks on this clonotype: No conserved phenylalanine or tryptophan ends this CDR3, so it is likely a read error. The rearrangement joins TRBV20-1 to TRBJ2-7; D gene unclear. The germline V and J ends were trimmed by 3 bases and 1 base, with 10 bases remaining between them. The CDR3 sequence is 13 residues long. The germline V gene has CDR1 DFQATT and CDR2 SNEGSKA (reference sequence). The CDR3 coding sequence is TGCAGTGCTAGGTCGAGGATGTCCTACGAGCAGTACTCC. Amino acids: CSARSRMSYEQYS.

This clonotype has a count of ten or more. The gene calls are TRBV29-1 and TRBJ1-1, with D unresolved. The CDR3 covers 13 residues. V was clipped by 2 bases and J by 0 bases, with 7 bases between them. Germline lookup yields CDR1 SQVTM and CDR2 ANQGSEA. The CDR3 spells CSVETVVNTEAFF. The CDR3 nucleotides read TGCAGCGTTGAAACGGTAGTGAACACTGAAGCTTTCTTT.

About this clonotype itself: A much larger clone lies a single base off, so this may be a read error. The chain recombines TRBV9 with TRBJ1-6, with D hard to call. In germline, CDR1 is SGDLS, CDR2 YYNGEE. There are 14 residues in the CDR3. The CDR3 nucleotides are TGTGCCGGCAGCGTATCCAGTCATAATTCACCCCTCCACTTT. This codes for CAGSVSSHNSPLHF.

In this sample, this clonotype turned up many times. The chain uses TRBV4-3 and TRBJ1-1; D perhaps matches TRBD1 (6 bases). This CDR3 is 16 amino acids long. Per the germline V gene, CDR1 is LGHNA and CDR2 is YSLEER. Trimming took 0 bases from V and 4 from J, leaving 15 bases between them. The CDR3 coding sequence is TGCGCCAGCAGCCAAGACCGGGACATCGGGCTCACTGAAGCTTTCTTT. Its translation is CASSQDRDIGLTEAFF.

The chain combines TRBV6-5 with TRBJ1-4; possible D gene TRBD1, 6 bases. V gave up 4 bases and J gave up 0 bases, with 15 bases separating them. The CDR3 runs to 17 residues. Germline V CDR1 and CDR2: MNHEY, SVGAGI. CDR3 bases: TGTGCCAGCAGTTCGGGGGGGCGCACCCCAACTAATGAAAAACTGTTTTTT. It is translated as CASSSGGRTPTNEKLFF.

The V gene is TRBV7-9, the J gene TRBJ1-1; 10 bases agree with TRBD1. The V gene end was trimmed by 0 bases and the J gene end by 4 bases; junction bases not matched to a gene: 8. The CDR3 totals 17 residues. The V gene's germline CDR1 is SEHNR and CDR2 FQNEAQ (reference sequence). The CDR3 bases are TGTGCCAGCAGCTTAGCGGGACAGGGGATTGATACCACTGAAGCTTTCTTT. Its protein product is CASSLAGQGIDTTEAFF.

This clonotype was counted ten times or more. The chain combines TRBV15 with TRBJ1-4; 8 positions match TRBD1. This CDR3 is 15 amino acids long. Germline V CDR1 and CDR2: LNHNV, YYDKDF (reference sequence). V shed 3 bases and J 5 bases; nucleotides not matched to a gene: 5. The CDR3 DNA reads TGTGCCACCAGCAGTAGGACAGGGAAAAATGAAAAACTGTTTTTT. Translating it yields CATSSRTGKNEKLFF. Variable domain in full (rest from reference TRBV15 and TRBJ1-4): DAMVIQNPRYQVTQFGKPVTLSCSQTLNHNVMYWYQQKSSQAPKLLFHYYDKDFNNEADTPDNFQSRRPNTSFCFLDIRSPGLGDTAMYLCATSSRTGKNEKLFFGSGTQLSVL.

This clonotype was counted many times. The rearrangement uses TRBV30 and TRBJ2-7; no clear D gene. Germline CDR1 is GTSNPN and CDR2 is SVGIG (reference sequence). The CDR3 spans 14 residues. Trimming stripped 3 bases from V and 4 bases from J, with 16 bases between. The CDR3 sequence is CAWSAAGLIYEQYF. DNA of the CDR3: TGTGCCTGGAGCGCCGCCGGGCTTATTTACGAGCAGTACTTC.

This clonotype occurred many times. The J gene is TRBJ2-2, the V gene TRBV9; 7 bases agree with TRBD2. V lost 0 bases to trimming and J lost 5 bases; unmatched junction nucleotides: 19. Germline V gives CDR1 SGDLS, CDR2 YYNGEE. This CDR3 region has 20 residues. The CDR3 loop is CASSVALAAASGDQTGELFF. DNA for the CDR3: TGTGCCAGCAGCGTAGCGCTAGCGGCTGCGAGTGGAGATCAAACCGGGGAGCTGTTTTTT.

This clonotype showed up many times. The chain recombines TRBV4-1 with TRBJ1-5; no reliable D call. Germline CDR1 reads MGHRA; CDR2 reads YSYEKL. The CDR3 runs 16 residues. V dropped 5 bases and J dropped 1 base, with 15 bases sitting between them. In DNA, the CDR3 is TGCGCCAGCAGCGCAATTCTAAGGGTCAGCAATCAGCCCCAGCATTTT. Amino acid sequence: CASSAILRVSNQPQHF.

This clonotype was detected ten times or more. This chain uses TRBV19 with TRBJ1-1; tentative D call: TRBD1 (6 bases). The V end lost 7 bases, the J end lost 1 base, and 10 bases lay between the germline ends. There are 13 residues in the CDR3. Germline V lookup: CDR1 LNHDA, CDR2 SQIVND (reference sequence). The CDR3 bases are TGTGCCAGTAAGGACAGCGGGAACACTGAAGCTTTCTTT. Translation: CASKDSGNTEAFF.

In its sample, this clonotype was seen many times. V is TRBV7-9 and J is TRBJ1-6; tentative D call: TRBD1 (5 bases). This CDR3 is 14 amino acids long. Between the trimmed V and J ends, which lost 3 bases and 8 bases, there was a span of 11 bases. Per the germline V gene, CDR1 is SEHNR and CDR2 is FQNEAQ (reference sequence). The CDR3 bases are TGTGCCAGCAGCTTTGGGACCTACTATTCACCCCTCCACTTT. Protein sequence: CASSFGTYYSPLHF.

This clonotype was detected ten times or more. The rearrangement joins TRBV7-9 to TRBJ1-1; D not certain. The CDR3 contains 13 residues. V lost 0 bases, J lost 10 bases, and 12 bases lay in between. Germline V CDR1 and CDR2: SEHNR, FQNEAQ (reference sequence). In DNA, the CDR3 is TGTGCCAGCAGCTTAGCCTTAGACTGGGGAGCTTTCTTT. Translation: CASSLALDWGAFF.

This clonotype was recorded at least ten times. The chain couples TRBV29-1 to TRBJ2-3; tentative D call: TRBD2 (7 bases). The CDR3 consists of 11 residues. Per germline, CDR1 SQVTM and CDR2 ANQGSEA. V was trimmed by 7 bases and J by 9 bases, leaving 14 bases between them. The CDR3 nucleotides read TGCAGCGCTGTGAGGGGGGGGACGCAGTATTTT. It specifies CSAVRGGTQYF.

This clonotype came up many times. The chain employs TRBV30 and TRBJ2-7, with D perhaps TRBD2 (5 bases). The V end was cut by 0 bases, the J end by 5 bases, with 11 bases between. The germline V gene encodes CDR1 GTSNPN and CDR2 SVGIG (reference sequence). The CDR3 totals 13 residues. CDR3 residues: CAWSVHGMNEQYF. The CDR3 DNA is TGTGCCTGGAGTGTACACGGGATGAACGAGCAGTACTTC.

This clonotype was counted at least ten times. The V call is TRBV6-2 or TRBV6-3, the J call TRBJ2-5, with 7 bases identical to TRBD1. This CDR3 spans 14 amino acids. Germline lookup yields CDR1 MNHEY and CDR2 SVGEGT. V trimming: 6 bases; J trimming: 1 base; junction bases outside the gene matches: 5. CDR3 sequence (DNA): TGTGCCAGCAGGTCCAGGGGGTTCCAAGAGACCCAGTACTTC. It codes for CASRSRGFQETQYF.

This clonotype was observed a few times. CDR3 sequence: CASSQPTQTSGRLGEQYF. In DNA form, the CDR3 reads TGCGCCAGCAGCCAACCGACTCAGACTAGCGGGAGGTTGGGTGAGCAGTACTTC. The chain links TRBV4-1 to TRBJ2-7; 13 bases are a match to TRBD2. CDR1 and CDR2 from the germline V gene are MGHRA and YSYEKL. V lost 2 bases to trimming and J lost 7 bases; unmatched junction nucleotides: 14. The CDR3 length is 18 residues.

As to this clonotype: One end of the junction varies from germline; a read error may be responsible. This chain joins TRBV23-1 and TRBJ1-5, with 12 bases lining up with TRBD1. TRBV23-1 has ORF status, its function being uncertain. The CDR3 runs 16 residues. CDR3 coding DNA: TGCGCCAGCAGTCAATTGGGACAGGGGGCAGATCAGCCCCGGCATTTT. This sequence encodes CASSQLGQGADQPRHF.